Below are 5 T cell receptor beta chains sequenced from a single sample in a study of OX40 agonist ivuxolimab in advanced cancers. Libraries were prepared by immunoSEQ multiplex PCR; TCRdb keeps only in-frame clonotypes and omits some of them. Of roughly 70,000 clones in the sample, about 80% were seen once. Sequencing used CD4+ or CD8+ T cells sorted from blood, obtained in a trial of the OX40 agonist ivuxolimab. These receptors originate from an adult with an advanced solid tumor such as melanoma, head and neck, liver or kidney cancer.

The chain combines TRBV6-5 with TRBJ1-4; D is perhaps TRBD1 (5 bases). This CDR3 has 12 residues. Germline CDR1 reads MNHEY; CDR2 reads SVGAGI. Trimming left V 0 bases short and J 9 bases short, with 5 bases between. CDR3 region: CASSYSGQKLFF. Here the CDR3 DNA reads TGTGCCAGCAGTTACTCGGGACAAAAACTGTTTTTT.

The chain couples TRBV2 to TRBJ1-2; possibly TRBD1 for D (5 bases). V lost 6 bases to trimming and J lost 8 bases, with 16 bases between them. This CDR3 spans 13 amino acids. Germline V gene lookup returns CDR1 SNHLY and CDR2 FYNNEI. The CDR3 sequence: CASRDGVGEGYTF. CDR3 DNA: TGTGCCAGCAGAGATGGGGTAGGGGAGGGCTACACCTTC.

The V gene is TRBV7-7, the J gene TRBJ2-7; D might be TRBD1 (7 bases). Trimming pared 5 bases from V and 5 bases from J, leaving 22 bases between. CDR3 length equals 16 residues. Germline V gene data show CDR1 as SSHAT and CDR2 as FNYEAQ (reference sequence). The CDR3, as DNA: TGTGCCAGCAGCCCAAGGAGGGGACAGCGCATTCACGAGCAGTACTTC. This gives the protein CASSPRRGQRIHEQYF.

The CDR3 reads CASSLPGTQATDTQYF. In nucleotides, the CDR3 is TGTGCCAGCAGTTTACCCGGGACACAGGCGACAGATACGCAGTATTTT. V is TRBV28 and J is TRBJ2-3, with D perhaps matching TRBD1 (6 bases). V was cut by 2 bases and J by 3 bases, with 15 bases left in between. Germline values: CDR1 MDHEN, CDR2 SYDVKM. CDR3 length: 16 amino acids.

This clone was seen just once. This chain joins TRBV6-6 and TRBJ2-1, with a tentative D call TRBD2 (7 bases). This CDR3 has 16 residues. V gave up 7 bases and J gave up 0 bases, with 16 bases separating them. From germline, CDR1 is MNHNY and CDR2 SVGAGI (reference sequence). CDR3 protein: CASIQRRGGSYNEQFF. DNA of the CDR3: TGTGCCAGCATTCAACGTAGGGGGGGCTCCTACAATGAGCAGTTCTTC.